Each of the 3 T cell receptor beta chains below was sequenced from the same sample in a study of molecular identifiers for immune sequencing clone quantification. TCRdb itself ran the PCR reads through MiXCR, one entry per CDR3 protein. The sample includes some 650,000 distinct CDR3 sequences, 20% of them seen just once. Sequencing used naive CD8+ T cells from blood, with Jurkat cell RNA spiked in. Specified subset: FACS-sorted CD8+CD4-CCR7+CD45RA+ naive T cells. These receptors all stem from a human donor in good health. Some libraries in this study had Jurkat cell RNA spiked in.

This clonotype was recorded many times. The V gene is TRBV7-9, the J gene TRBJ1-1, with D perhaps matching TRBD1 (5 bases). The CDR3 totals 15 residues. Germline assignment: CDR1 SEHNR and CDR2 FQNEAQ (reference sequence). The V end was cut by 2 bases, the J end by 1 base, with 11 bases between. CDR3 loop: CASSLWRGQNTEAFF. DNA of the CDR3: TGTGCCAGCAGCTTATGGAGGGGTCAGAACACTGAAGCTTTCTTT.

This clonotype was recorded at least ten times. The V gene is TRBV29-1, the J gene TRBJ2-7, with 8 nucleotides matching TRBD2. Losses at the gene ends were 7 bases for V and 6 bases for J; bases not matched to a gene: 14. Germline loops: CDR1 SQVTM, CDR2 ANQGSEA. This CDR3 region has 14 residues. CDR3 nucleotides: TGCAGCGCTGGAGGGACTAGTCGGGGGGGCGAGCAGTACTTC. The encoded protein is CSAGGTSRGGEQYF.

This clonotype was detected many times. The chain recombines TRBV2 with TRBJ2-1, with D tentatively TRBD1 (6 bases). Germline V lookup: CDR1 SNHLY, CDR2 FYNNEI. CDR3 length: 13 residues. Trimming cost V 6 bases and J 0 bases, with 6 bases left between them. The CDR3 sequence is CASRDSSYNEQFF. The CDR3 region has the DNA TGTGCCAGCAGGGACAGCTCCTACAATGAGCAGTTCTTC.